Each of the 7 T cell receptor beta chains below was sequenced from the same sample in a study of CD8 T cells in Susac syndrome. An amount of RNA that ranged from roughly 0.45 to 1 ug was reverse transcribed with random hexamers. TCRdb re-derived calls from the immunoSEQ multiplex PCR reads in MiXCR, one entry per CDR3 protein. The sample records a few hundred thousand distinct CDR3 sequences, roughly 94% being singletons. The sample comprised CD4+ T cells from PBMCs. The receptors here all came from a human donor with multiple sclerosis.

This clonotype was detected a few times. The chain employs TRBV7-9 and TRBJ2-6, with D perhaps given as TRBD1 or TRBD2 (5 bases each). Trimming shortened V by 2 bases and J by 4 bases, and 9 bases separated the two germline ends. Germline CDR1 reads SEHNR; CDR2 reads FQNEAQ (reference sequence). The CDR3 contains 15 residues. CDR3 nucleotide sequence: TGTGCCAGCAGCTTACTGGGGACCGGGGCCAACGTCCTGACTTTC. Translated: CASSLLGTGANVLTF.

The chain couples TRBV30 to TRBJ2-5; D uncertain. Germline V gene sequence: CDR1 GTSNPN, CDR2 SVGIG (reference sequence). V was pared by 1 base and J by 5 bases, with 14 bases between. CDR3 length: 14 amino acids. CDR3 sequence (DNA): TGTGCCTGGAGTGGGACGAGGCTTTCCGAGACCCAGTACTTC. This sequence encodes CAWSGTRLSETQYF.

Here the CDR3 reads CAWSGLGEKLFF. In DNA, the CDR3 is TGTGCCTGGAGTGGGCTTGGGGAAAAACTGTTTTTT. The genes are TRBV30 and TRBJ1-4; D uncertain. The CDR3 covers 12 residues. V shed 1 base and J shed 8 bases, with 8 bases lying between them. CDR1 GTSNPN and CDR2 SVGIG come from the germline V gene (reference sequence).

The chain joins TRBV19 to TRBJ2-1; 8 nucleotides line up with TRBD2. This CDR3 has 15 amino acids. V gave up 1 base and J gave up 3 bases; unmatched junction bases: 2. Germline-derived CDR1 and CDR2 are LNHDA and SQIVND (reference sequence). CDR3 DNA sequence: TGTGCCAGTAGTATAGGCGGGACTAGCTACAATGAGCAGTTCTTC. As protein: CASSIGGTSYNEQFF. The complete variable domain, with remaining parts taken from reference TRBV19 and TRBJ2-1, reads DGGITQSPKYLFRKEGQNVTLSCEQNLNHDAMYWYRQDPGQGLRLIYYSQIVNDFQKGDIAEGYSVSREKKESFPLTVTSAQKNPTAFYLCASSIGGTSYNEQFFGPGTRLTVL.

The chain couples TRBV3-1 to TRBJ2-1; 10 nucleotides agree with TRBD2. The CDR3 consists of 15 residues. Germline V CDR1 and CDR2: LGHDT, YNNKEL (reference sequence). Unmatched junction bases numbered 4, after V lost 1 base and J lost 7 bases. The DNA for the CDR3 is TGTGCCAGCAGCCAAGGGCTAGCGGGGGTTAATGAGCAGTTCTTC. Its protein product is CASSQGLAGVNEQFF.

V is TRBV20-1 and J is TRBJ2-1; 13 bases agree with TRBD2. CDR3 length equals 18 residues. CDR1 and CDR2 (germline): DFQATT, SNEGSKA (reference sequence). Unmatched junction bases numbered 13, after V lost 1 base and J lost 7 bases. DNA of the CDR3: TGCAGTGCTAGAGGGGCGTTAGGGACTAGCGGGGTGGGGAATGAGCAGTTCTTC. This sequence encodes CSARGALGTSGVGNEQFF.

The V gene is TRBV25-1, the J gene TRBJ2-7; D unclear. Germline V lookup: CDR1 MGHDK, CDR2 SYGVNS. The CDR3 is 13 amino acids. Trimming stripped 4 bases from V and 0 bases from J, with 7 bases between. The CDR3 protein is CASSGPGSYEQYF. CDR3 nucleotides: TGTGCCAGCAGTGGGCCAGGCTCCTACGAGCAGTACTTC.